The clone carrying this T cell receptor beta chain was seen ten or more times. As yet, its antigen is unknown. This sample's time point: newly diagnosed GD, antithyroid drugs for less than 3 months. After RNA was extracted from PBMCs, the TCR library was made from it. Combining iRepertoire HTBI primers with Arm-PCR of CDR3 regions, the authors built TCR beta libraries. As handled by the study authors: The study identified 62 TRBV and 13 to 15 TRBJ segments across samples. TCRdb called the multiplex PCR reads again in MiXCR, with one record for every CDR3 protein. TCRdb's processing, not the authors', yielded these V and J calls. The sample has about 520,000 distinct CDR3 sequences; around 13% are singletons. The record originates from a study of regulatory T cells in long-lasting Graves disease. Study-wide results and caveats: Accuracy may have suffered from the small sample size.

The CDR3 sequence is 15 residues long. Germline CDR1 is SGHKS and CDR2 is YYEKEE (reference sequence). After removal of 4 bases from V and 6 bases from J, the junction contained 10 bases not matched to a gene. The same sample was also studied in work on T cells in Graves' hyperthyroidism and ophthalmopathy. Per that study: Newly diagnosed patients aged 18 to 65 had hyperthyroidism of under 2 months' duration. Model output signaled ophthalmopathy a median roughly six months ahead of onset.

The sequence was collected from a woman aged 25-40 years with Graves disease. The sample in question was peripheral blood mononuclear cells (PBMCs), obtained at new diagnosis, from a patient treated with antithyroid drugs. V gene TRBV5-5 combines with J gene TRBJ1-5; 7 bases line up with TRBD1. The DNA of the CDR3 is TGTGCCAGCAGCCGAGACAGGGATGCGTCTCAGCCCCAGCATTTT. It yields the protein CASSRDRDASQPQHF.